This T cell receptor beta chain came from a study of blood T cell repertoires in COVID-19. The germline gives CDR1 PRHDT, CDR2 FYEKMQ (reference sequence). This CDR3 has 15 amino acids. The V gene lost 3 bases and the J gene lost 1 base, with 12 bases spanning the gap. The protocol was immunoSEQ multiplex PCR, while the TCRdb copy is restricted to in-frame clones and leaves out a portion. The data show around 95,000 clones, 81% seen once. Sequencing was carried out using peripheral blood. The chain links TRBV13 to TRBJ1-1; possible D gene TRBD1, 6 bases. This receptor was obtained from an elderly woman with acute or convalescent COVID-19. The CDR3: CASSLQGSGNTEAFF. The DNA of the CDR3 is TGTGCCAGCAGCTTGCAGGGGTCGGGGAACACTGAAGCTTTCTTT.